One and the same sample provided the 25 T cell receptor beta chains below, sequenced in a study of T cells after yellow fever vaccination. Via MiXCR, TCRdb re-called the 5' RACE reads, giving one row per CDR3 protein. The sample contains around 400,000 distinct CDR3 sequences, approximately 10% of which appear only once. This specimen was PBMCs, taken on the day of the first yellow fever vaccination. Receptors originate from a man aged 18 to 35 who received the YFV17D yellow fever vaccine.

This clonotype was counted only a few times. The chain joins TRBV24-1 to TRBJ2-1, with no clear D. The CDR3 runs 17 residues. Trimming pared 1 base from V and 2 bases from J, leaving 14 bases between. Germline V gene data show CDR1 as KGHDR and CDR2 as SFDVKD. As DNA, the CDR3 is TGTGCCACCAGTGATTTACCAGGCCGTGCGCCCTACAATGAGCAGTTCTTC. It is translated as CATSDLPGRAPYNEQFF.

V and J are TRBV5-4 and TRBJ2-5; 7 bases map to TRBD2. Trimming removed 2 bases from V and 5 bases from J; junction bases left unmatched: 12. CDR1 SGHNT and CDR2 YYREEE come from the germline V gene (reference sequence). The CDR3 covers 16 residues. CDR3 loop: CASSFLLRRGGETQYF. In DNA form, the CDR3 reads TGTGCCAGCAGCTTTTTACTGCGGCGGGGAGGGGAGACCCAGTACTTC.

The sample holds many counts of this clonotype. This chain links TRBV12-3 or TRBV12-4 with TRBJ1-5; TRBD1 is a possible D gene (5 bases). V gave up 3 bases and J gave up 9 bases, with 15 bases separating them. The CDR3 contains 14 residues. CDR3 coding DNA: TGTGCCAGCAGTTTGGGGGTAGAGTTTTGGCCCCAGCATTTT. This codes for CASSLGVEFWPQHF.

This clonotype occurred a few times. The chain employs TRBV12-3 or TRBV12-4 and TRBJ1-2, with 12 nucleotides matching TRBD1. V was pared by 6 bases and J by 0 bases, with 8 bases of the junction left unmatched. This CDR3 has 17 amino acids. CDR3 nucleotides: TGTGCCAGCAGATCCGGGACAGGGGGCAGAGCTAACTATGGCTACACCTTC. Translation gives CASRSGTGGRANYGYTF.

The chain is built from TRBV20-1 and TRBJ2-3; 9 bases match TRBD2. This CDR3 is built from 15 residues. The V gene's germline CDR1 is DFQATT and CDR2 SNEGSKA (reference sequence). Trimming at V came to 6 bases and at J to 2 bases, leaving 9 bases not matched to a gene. The CDR3, as DNA: TGCAGTGCACATCAGCGGGGGGCCATCACAGATACGCAGTATTTT. Protein: CSAHQRGAITDTQYF.

This clonotype was picked up a small number of times. This chain uses TRBV20-1 with TRBJ1-2; no definite D call. The V and J ends lost 2 bases and 3 bases respectively, with 7 bases between them. CDR3 length: 12 residues. Germline V gene data show CDR1 as DFQATT and CDR2 as SNEGSKA (reference sequence). CDR3 amino acids: CSARTPDYGYTF. The CDR3, as DNA: TGCAGTGCTAGAACACCGGACTATGGCTACACCTTC.

The rearrangement uses TRBV11-2 and TRBJ2-1; D possibly corresponds to TRBD1 (6 bases). The V gene's germline CDR1 is SGHAT and CDR2 FQNNGV. The CDR3 extends over 17 amino acids. V was pared by 5 bases and J by 2 bases, with 19 bases between. CDR3 nucleotide sequence: TGTGCCAGCAGCGAGCCAAGGACAGCCACCCCCTACAATGAGCAGTTCTTC. It is translated as CASSEPRTATPYNEQFF.

This clonotype was observed many times. The chain employs TRBV7-3 and TRBJ2-1; 10 positions agree with TRBD2. CDR1 and CDR2 from the germline V gene are SGHTA and FQGTGA. V gave up 5 bases and J gave up 9 bases; unmatched junction bases: 4. CDR3 length: 13 amino acids. DNA for the CDR3: TGTGCCAGCAGCCTCCTAGCGGGGGTTGAGCAGTTCTTC. Its protein product is CASSLLAGVEQFF.

The chain recombines TRBV3-1 with TRBJ1-5; D is uncertain. This CDR3 is built from 14 residues. The germline CDR1 and CDR2 sequences are LGHDT and YNNKEL (reference sequence). Trimming cost V 4 bases and J 3 bases, with 10 bases left between them. The chain's CDR3 is CASSPGRHNQPQHF. DNA of the CDR3: TGTGCCAGCAGCCCTGGACGTCACAATCAGCCCCAGCATTTT.

The chain is built from TRBV25-1 and TRBJ2-7, with TRBD2 matching 8 bases. This CDR3 contains 14 residues. Germline CDR1 is MGHDK and CDR2 is SYGVNS. Trimming at V came to 2 bases and at J to 4 bases, leaving 4 bases not matched to a gene. CDR3 sequence: CASSETSGGYEQYF. The CDR3 nucleotides are TGTGCCAGCAGTGAAACGAGCGGGGGATACGAGCAGTACTTC.

This clonotype came up a few times. The chain employs TRBV7-9 and TRBJ1-1; D possibly corresponds to TRBD1 (5 bases). V was shortened by 8 bases and J by 7 bases, with 17 bases between the two germline ends. CDR3 length: 13 residues. Germline V gene data show CDR1 as SEHNR and CDR2 as FQNEAQ (reference sequence). DNA of the CDR3: TGTGCCAGCGGCCCAGGATTGAGGGGTGAAGCTTTCTTT. Its translation: CASGPGLRGEAFF.

This clonotype was observed a handful of times. The J gene is TRBJ2-1, the V gene TRBV27, with no clear D. V gave up 5 bases and J gave up 6 bases, with 8 bases separating them. CDR3 size: 12 residues. Germline V CDR1 and CDR2: MNHEY, SMNVEV (reference sequence). CDR3 bases: TGTGCCAGCAGTCACCCGCTCAATGAGCAGTTCTTC. It is translated as CASSHPLNEQFF.

The chain has TRBV5-1 and TRBJ2-2; D is unclear. The germline CDR1 and CDR2 sequences are SGHRS and YFSETQ. The CDR3 is made up of 15 amino acids. V lost 3 bases and J 1 base, leaving 10 bases between the germline ends. As DNA, the CDR3 is TGCGCCAGCAGCTCGACGTATCTGAACACCGGGGAGCTGTTTTTT. It yields the protein CASSSTYLNTGELFF.

The chain uses TRBV6-1 and TRBJ2-1; TRBD1 might be the D (6 bases). Per germline, CDR1 MNHNS and CDR2 SASEGT. The germline V and J ends were trimmed by 6 bases and 7 bases, with 19 bases remaining between them. This CDR3 is built from 15 residues. Written as DNA, the CDR3 is TGTGCCAGCAGACACAGGGAACATTTGGGAAATGAGCAGTTCTTC. This encodes CASRHREHLGNEQFF.

This sequence joins TRBV7-9 and TRBJ1-1, with 9 bases matching TRBD1. J was trimmed by 5 bases and V by 8 bases; bases with no gene match: 6. CDR1 is SEHNR and CDR2 is FQNEAQ in the germline V gene (reference sequence). CDR3 size: 13 residues. CDR3 in DNA: TGTGCCAGCGGACACAGGGGGCGTACTGAAGCTTTCTTT. Its protein product is CASGHRGRTEAFF.

The chain recombines TRBV27 with TRBJ2-1; 8 bases map to TRBD1. V was pared by 5 bases and J by 8 bases, with 5 bases of the junction left unmatched. The CDR3 runs 13 residues. Germline V CDR1 and CDR2: MNHEY, SMNVEV (reference sequence). The DNA of the CDR3 is TGTGCCAGCAGTGCTGACAGGGGTCATGAGCAGTTCTTC. Its protein is CASSADRGHEQFF.

This clonotype came up many times. This chain joins TRBV12-3 or TRBV12-4 and TRBJ1-2; TRBD1 agrees at 9 bases. The CDR3 is 14 residues long. V gave up 6 bases and J gave up 8 bases; unmatched junction bases: 10. For the CDR3, the DNA is TGTGCCAGCAGCCAAGACAGGGGGAAAGGGGGCTACACCTTC. The encoded protein is CASSQDRGKGGYTF.

The chain carries TRBV6-1 and TRBJ2-1, with 9 bases aligning to TRBD1. This CDR3 contains 18 residues. Losses at the gene ends were 2 bases for V and 0 bases for J; bases not matched to a gene: 8. The germline V gene encodes CDR1 MNHNS and CDR2 SASEGT. CDR3 region: CASSEWGDRALSYNEQFF. The CDR3 coding sequence is TGTGCCAGCAGTGAATGGGGGGACAGGGCCCTCTCCTACAATGAGCAGTTCTTC.

This chain uses TRBV9 with TRBJ1-1; TRBD1 might be the D (6 bases). Germline CDR1 reads SGDLS; CDR2 reads YYNGEE. V gave up 6 bases and J gave up 1 base, with 16 bases separating them. The CDR3 covers 15 residues. As DNA, the CDR3 is TGTGCCAGCACCCCCTGGGGGGGCGCGAACACTGAAGCTTTCTTT. It specifies CASTPWGGANTEAFF.

The gene calls are TRBV6-2 or TRBV6-3 and TRBJ2-5; TRBD1 agrees at 9 bases. Germline loops: CDR1 MNHEY, CDR2 SVGEGT. The CDR3 has 15 amino acids. V lost 6 bases to trimming and J lost 4 bases; unmatched junction nucleotides: 9. CDR3 in amino acids: CASSLPTGGVETQYF. CDR3 in DNA: TGTGCCAGCAGCCTCCCGACAGGGGGGGTAGAGACCCAGTACTTC.

In this sample, this clonotype turned up many times. V is TRBV5-5 and J is TRBJ1-2; unclear D gene. CDR1 SGHKS and CDR2 YYEKEE come from the germline V gene (reference sequence). The CDR3 totals 15 residues. V lost 1 base, J lost 3 bases, and 13 bases lay in between. As DNA, the CDR3 is TGTGCCAGCAGCTTGTGGTTAGGGAATGACTATGGCTACACCTTC. It is translated as CASSLWLGNDYGYTF.

In this sample, this clonotype turned up a few times. The chain recombines TRBV5-8 with TRBJ2-7; 7 bases align to TRBD1. The CDR3 is made up of 14 amino acids. Germline lookup yields CDR1 SGHTS and CDR2 YDEGEE. J gave up 1 base and V 3 bases, and 4 bases lay outside the gene matches. This CDR3 reads CASSSRDSSYEQYV. The CDR3 DNA sequence: TGTGCCAGCAGCTCCCGGGACAGTTCCTACGAGCAGTACGTC.

A few counts support this clonotype. The rearrangement links TRBV20-1 to TRBJ1-5; perhaps TRBD1 as D (6 bases). The CDR3 is 13 residues long. Trimming left V 4 bases short and J 10 bases short, with 17 bases between. The germline V gene has CDR1 DFQATT and CDR2 SNEGSKA (reference sequence). The DNA of the CDR3 is TGCAGTGCTACCGGGACACCGCGGGGACCCCAGCATTTT. Its protein product is CSATGTPRGPQHF.

This clonotype was seen only a few times. The chain joins TRBV3-1 to TRBJ2-5; 9 positions agree with TRBD2. J was trimmed by 2 bases and V by 4 bases; bases with no gene match: 5. Germline V CDR1 and CDR2: LGHDT, YNNKEL (reference sequence). The CDR3 runs to 15 residues. The CDR3 DNA reads TGTGCCAGCAGCCCAAGTCTAGCGGGGCAAGAGACCCAGTACTTC. Residues: CASSPSLAGQETQYF.

This clonotype was seen a handful of times. The chain recombines TRBV20-1 with TRBJ2-5; D possibly corresponds to TRBD2 (6 bases). Trimming left V 5 bases short and J 5 bases short, with 18 bases between. There are 14 residues in the CDR3. CDR1 DFQATT and CDR2 SNEGSKA come from the germline V gene (reference sequence). The CDR3 DNA reads TGCAGTGCTGGCCCTCGGCGGGGCGGTGAGACCCAGTACTTC. This sequence encodes CSAGPRRGGETQYF.